The text below deals with one T cell receptor beta chain. The antigen is undetermined. This entry is derived from a study of memory CD4+ T cells and cytomegalovirus serostatus. CDR3 length: 15 residues. CDR1 is SGHDN, CDR2 FVKESK, per germline. With 5 bases removed from V and 4 bases from J, the gap between germline ends came to 14 bases. Measured with immunoSEQ multiplex PCR; TCRdb has only the in-frame clones, and not every one. The table records approximately 70,000 clones, about 76% of them present only once. The sort gate was single viable CD3+CD4+CD8-CD45RO+ cells for memory CD4+ T cells. Study conclusions and caveats: Repertoires predicted CMV serostatus with median bootstrapped AUC of roughly 0.96.

What was sequenced was memory CD4+ T cells from blood. The sequence was collected from an adult in good health and CMV-seropositive. The chain links TRBV14 to TRBJ2-2, with a possible D match to TRBD2 (5 bases). The CDR3: CASSSGLAPTGELFF. The CDR3 DNA reads TGTGCCAGCAGCTCCGGGCTAGCCCCCACCGGGGAGCTGTTTTTT. Combining the CDR3 with reference TRBV14 and TRBJ2-2 gives the whole variable domain EAGVTQFPSHSVIEKGQTVTLRCDPISGHDNLYWYRRVMGKEIKFLLHFVKESKQDESGMPNNRFLAERTGGTYSTLKVQPAELEDSGVYFCASSSGLAPTGELFFGEGSRLTVL.